This T cell receptor (beta chain) was identified during a study of blood T cells in healthy people across ages. The CDR3 consists of 16 residues. Germline CDR1 is SGHRS and CDR2 is YFSETQ. With a J-beta primer mix and a sample-barcoded 5' primer, a second PCR ran roughly 6 to 12 cycles. Using its own MiXCR run on the 5' RACE reads, TCRdb lists one record per CDR3 protein. The table includes about 640,000 distinct CDR3 sequences, around 54% detected once. Each of the donors had 8 to 10 milliliters of peripheral blood drawn into EDTA-treated Vacutainer tubes. The V call is TRBV5-1, the J call TRBJ2-7, with 12 bases identical to TRBD2. The J call may be mistaken, given a closer DNA end match to TRBJ2-5. The receptor comes from a man aged 60 to 69 in good health. The specimen was blood. For the CDR3, the DNA is TGCGCCAGCAGCTTGGCCGGACTAGCGGGGAGGCAGACCCAGTACTTC. It translates to CASSLAGLAGRQTQYF.